The 19 T cell receptor beta chains listed next were all sequenced from one sample in a study of blood T cell repertoires in COVID-19. Sequencing used immunoSEQ multiplex PCR; TCRdb keeps in-frame clones, though not all of them. This repertoire shows fewer than 250,000 clones, roughly 84% found once; its top ten account for approximately 7.3%. The sequencing input was PBMCs or T cells enriched from blood (not recorded which). The receptors originated from a man aged 25-45 years in a cohort exposed to, infected with or recovered from COVID-19 (not recorded which).

J is TRBJ1-2 and V is TRBV14, with D possibly matching TRBD1 (5 bases). Germline V CDR1 and CDR2: SGHDN, FVKESK. The CDR3 loop spans 13 amino acids. The germline V and J ends were trimmed by 4 bases and 5 bases, with 11 bases remaining between them. This CDR3 is CASSPIGGYGYTF. CDR3 DNA: TGTGCCAGCAGCCCCATTGGGGGGTATGGCTACACCTTC. The complete variable domain, with remaining parts taken from reference TRBV14 and TRBJ1-2, reads EAGVTQFPSHSVIEKGQTVTLRCDPISGHDNLYWYRRVMGKEIKFLLHFVKESKQDESGMPNNRFLAERTGGTYSTLKVQPAELEDSGVYFCASSPIGGYGYTFGSGTRLTVV.

The V call is TRBV5-8, the J call TRBJ2-5; D is perhaps TRBD1 (5 bases). V was clipped by 4 bases and J by 1 base, with 14 bases between them. CDR3 length: 15 amino acids. Germline V gives CDR1 SGHTS, CDR2 YDEGEE. The CDR3 DNA follows: TGTGCCAGCAGCCCAATGTACAGGTCCCAAGAGACCCAGTACTTC. Amino acids: CASSPMYRSQETQYF. The entire variable domain, with the rest obtained from reference TRBV5-8 and TRBJ2-5, is as follows: EAGVTQSPTHLIKTRGQQATLRCSPISGHTSVYWYQQALGLGLQFLLWYDEGEERNRGNFPPRFSGRQFPNYSSELNVNALELEDSALYLCASSPMYRSQETQYFGPGTRLLVL.

V and J are TRBV3-1 (or the pseudogene TRBV3-2) and TRBJ1-1; the match to TRBD1 covers 8 bases. Germline V gene lookup returns CDR1 LGHDT and CDR2 YNNKEL (reference sequence). J was trimmed by 5 bases and V by 3 bases; bases with no gene match: 5. There are 14 residues in the CDR3. The CDR3 loop is CASSQHRGGTEAFF. The CDR3 nucleotides read TGTGCCAGCAGCCAGCACAGGGGGGGAACTGAAGCTTTCTTT.

The V gene is TRBV11-2, the J gene TRBJ2-7; tentative D call: TRBD2 (7 bases). V was trimmed by 4 bases and J by 2 bases, leaving 18 bases between them. Per the germline V gene, CDR1 is SGHAT and CDR2 is FQNNGV. This CDR3 spans 16 amino acids. The CDR3 loop reads CASSSHRGAGPYEQYF. In nucleotides, the CDR3 is TGTGCCAGCAGCTCCCATCGGGGGGCGGGGCCCTACGAGCAGTACTTC. Drawing the rest from reference TRBV11-2 and TRBJ2-7, the complete variable domain is EAGVAQSPRYKIIEKRQSVAFWCNPISGHATLYWYQQILGQGPKLLIQFQNNGVVDDSQLPKDRFSAERLKGVDSTLKIQPAKLEDSAVYLCASSSHRGAGPYEQYFGPGTRLTVT.

The chain combines TRBV19 with TRBJ1-5; 8 bases are shared with TRBD1. V was clipped by 5 bases and J by 4 bases; unmatched bases: 7. Germline V gene sequence: CDR1 LNHDA, CDR2 SQIVND (reference sequence). The CDR3 length is 15 residues. DNA for the CDR3: TGTGCCAGTAGTTCCCGGGACAGGCTGAATCAGCCCCAGCATTTT. Its translation is CASSSRDRLNQPQHF.

This clone was seen a few times. The rearrangement links TRBV4-2 to TRBJ2-7, with 9 nucleotides matching TRBD2. This CDR3 is 17 amino acids long. Germline V gene sequence: CDR1 LGHNA, CDR2 YNFKEQ. The ends lost 0 bases at V and 5 bases at J; junction bases unmatched: 11. As DNA, the CDR3 is TGTGCCAGCAGCCAAGACCTTTCTAGCGGGATTCGCCACGAGCAGTACTTC. The encoded protein is CASSQDLSSGIRHEQYF.

A single count supports this clone. V gene TRBV7-9 combines with J gene TRBJ1-2, with TRBD1 identical over 7 bases. The germline gives CDR1 SEHNR, CDR2 FQNEAQ (reference sequence). V was clipped by 1 base and J by 0 bases; unmatched bases: 5. The CDR3 contains 16 residues. CDR3 in amino acids: CASSLDKGATNYGYTF. The CDR3 DNA reads TGTGCCAGCAGCTTAGACAAGGGGGCGACTAACTATGGCTACACCTTC.

The rearrangement uses TRBV29-1 and TRBJ1-1, with TRBD1 identical over 7 bases. The germline V gene has CDR1 SQVTM and CDR2 ANQGSEA. The V segment lost 8 bases and the J segment 3 bases; nucleotides outside the gene matches: 12. This CDR3 spans 14 amino acids. The CDR3 DNA is TGCAGCTTCTCGACAGGGCTCACGGACACTGAAGCTTTCTTT. Its protein is CSFSTGLTDTEAFF.

The chain links TRBV28 to TRBJ1-1; D is perhaps TRBD1 (5 bases). Germline-derived CDR1 and CDR2 are MDHEN and SYDVKM. V lost 10 bases, J lost 5 bases, and 11 bases lay in between. The CDR3 is 11 residues long. The chain's CDR3 is CAITQETEAFF. For the CDR3, the DNA is TGTGCCATTACACAGGAAACTGAAGCTTTCTTT. The full variable domain, with the rest looked up from reference TRBV28 and TRBJ1-1, is DVKVTQSSRYLVKRTGEKVFLECVQDMDHENMFWYRQDPGLGLRLIYFSYDVKMKEKGDIPEGYSVSREKKERFSLILESASTNQTSMYLCAITQETEAFFGQGTRLTVV.

The chain recombines TRBV5-8 with TRBJ2-7; D might be TRBD2 (6 bases). The CDR3 is 15 amino acids. V lost 0 bases and J lost 2, with 12 bases in between. CDR1 and CDR2 from the germline V gene are SGHTS and YDEGEE. This CDR3 is CASSLAGLGAYEQYF. The CDR3 DNA reads as TGTGCCAGCAGCTTGGCGGGACTCGGGGCCTACGAGCAGTACTTC.

The chain links TRBV7-3 to TRBJ2-2, with TRBD2 matching over 8 bases. This CDR3 spans 13 amino acids. Germline-derived CDR1 and CDR2 are SGHTA and FQGTGA. V lost 4 bases to trimming and J lost 5 bases; unmatched junction nucleotides: 0. This CDR3 reads CASSSGGTGELFF. In DNA, the CDR3 is TGTGCCAGCAGCTCGGGGGGGACCGGGGAGCTGTTTTTT.

The rearrangement joins TRBV13 to TRBJ2-7; 13 bases are shared with TRBD2. The V and J ends lost 4 bases and 3 bases, in that order; junction bases with no gene match: 12. This CDR3 comprises 18 residues. Germline V gene data show CDR1 as PRHDT and CDR2 as FYEKMQ (reference sequence). The CDR3 sequence is CASSSGRTSGRGVYEQYF. In DNA, the CDR3 is TGTGCCAGCAGCTCGGGTAGGACTAGCGGGAGAGGAGTCTACGAGCAGTACTTC. Combining the CDR3 with reference TRBV13 and TRBJ2-7 gives the whole variable domain AAGVIQSPRHLIKEKRETATLKCYPIPRHDTVYWYQQGPGQDPQFLISFYEKMQSDKGSIPDRFSAQQFSDYHSELNMSSLELGDSALYFCASSSGRTSGRGVYEQYFGPGTRLTVT.

The rearrangement links TRBV28 to TRBJ2-7, with 7 positions matching TRBD2. The trim removed 6 bases at V and 1 base at J, leaving 9 bases unmatched. The germline V gene encodes CDR1 MDHEN and CDR2 SYDVKM. There are 15 residues in the CDR3. This CDR3 is CASRNGGMKSYEQYF. The CDR3 DNA reads as TGTGCCAGCAGGAACGGGGGGATGAAATCCTACGAGCAGTACTTC.

This chain connects TRBV3-1 (or the pseudogene TRBV3-2) to TRBJ1-3; D uncertain. CDR1 and CDR2 (germline): LGHDT, YNNKEL (reference sequence). The CDR3 is 15 residues long. V dropped 4 bases and J dropped 1 base, with 11 bases sitting between them. The CDR3 loop is CASSLVAGSGNTIYF. As DNA, the CDR3 is TGTGCCAGCAGCCTTGTCGCGGGATCTGGAAACACCATATATTTT.

The chain uses TRBV7-8 and TRBJ2-1; possible D gene TRBD2, 6 bases. The CDR3 is made up of 12 amino acids. V dropped 5 bases and J dropped 10 bases, with 12 bases sitting between them. Germline assignment: CDR1 SGHVS and CDR2 FQNEAQ. CDR3 region: CASSRDFPEQFF. The DNA for the CDR3 is TGTGCCAGCAGCCGGGACTTCCCCGAGCAGTTCTTC. Full variable domain (missing parts from reference TRBV7-8 and TRBJ2-1): GAGVSQSPRYKVAKRGQDVALRCDPISGHVSLFWYQQALGQGPEFLTYFQNEAQLDKSGLPSDRFFAERPEGSVSTLKIQRTQQEDSAVYLCASSRDFPEQFFGPGTRLTVL.

This rearrangement joins TRBV5-1 to TRBJ1-1; D may be TRBD1 (5 bases). This CDR3 has 13 residues. Germline V CDR1 and CDR2: SGHRS, YFSETQ. V was clipped by 4 bases and J by 1 base, with 8 bases between them. CDR3 region: CASSHGQNTEAFF. CDR3 DNA sequence: TGCGCCAGCAGCCACGGACAGAACACTGAAGCTTTCTTT.

The rearrangement joins TRBV24-1 to TRBJ1-1; 11 bases agree with TRBD1. Looked up from germline, CDR1 is KGHDR and CDR2 is SFDVKD. V lost 4 bases to trimming and J lost 0 bases; unmatched junction nucleotides: 15. The CDR3 has 20 amino acids. The CDR3 loop reads CATSDLTPPDRGPLNTEAFF. The CDR3 nucleotides read TGTGCCACCAGTGACCTCACTCCCCCGGACAGGGGGCCCTTGAACACTGAAGCTTTCTTT.

The V and J genes are TRBV29-1 and TRBJ2-1, with 8 bases fitting TRBD2. V shed 6 bases, J shed 6 bases, and the junction held 7 bases outside the gene matches. This CDR3 is 13 amino acids long. Germline values: CDR1 SQVTM, CDR2 ANQGSEA. The CDR3 loop reads CSVSSGSGNEQFF. DNA of the CDR3: TGCAGCGTCTCAAGCGGGAGTGGCAATGAGCAGTTCTTC.

The CDR3 DNA sequence: TGTGCCAGCGGCGGACAGGGGGCCAGACATAACTATGGCTACACCTTC. As protein: CASGGQGARHNYGYTF. The chain links TRBV7-9 to TRBJ1-2, with TRBD1 matching over 11 bases. Looked up from germline, CDR1 is SEHNR and CDR2 is FQNEAQ (reference sequence). Trimming removed 8 bases from V and 1 base from J; junction bases left unmatched: 9. The CDR3 is 16 residues long. The full variable domain, rest sourced from reference TRBV7-9 and TRBJ1-2, is DTGVSQNPRHKITKRGQNVTFRCDPISEHNRLYWYRQTLGQGPEFLTYFQNEAQLEKSRLLSDRFSAERPKGSFSTLEIQRTEQGDSAMYLCASGGQGARHNYGYTFGSGTRLTVV.